Sequencing of this T cell receptor (beta chain) was carried out in a study of T cell responses to AZD1222 COVID-19 vaccine. Study results and limitations: Baseline antibody screening turned up just a handful of seropositive AZD1222 recipients. Spike-specific TCR breadth and depth grew following two AZD1222 doses. No repertoire was sampled before or during the peak T cell response, only after it.

Sequenced by immunoSEQ multiplex PCR; TCRdb stores in-frame clones only, minus some. The sample shows about 150,000 clones, 89% of them seen only once. Germline assignment: CDR1 MNHEY and CDR2 SVGEGT. This CDR3 has 19 amino acids. Losses at the gene ends were 2 bases for V and 2 bases for J; bases not matched to a gene: 12. Comment on this clone: The antigen remains unidentified.

Sequenced material: peripheral blood, taken on day 0 of AZD1222 vaccination. The rearrangement links TRBV6-2 or TRBV6-3 to TRBJ2-7; 13 nucleotides line up with TRBD2. This clonotype was obtained from an adult in good health. The CDR3 is CASSYEATGLAGPTYEQYF. The DNA of the CDR3 is TGTGCCAGCAGTTACGAAGCGACGGGACTAGCGGGACCGACCTACGAGCAGTACTTC.